This T cell receptor beta chain originates from a study of blood T cell repertoires in COVID-19. Whole-study context: Samples of COVID-19 (acute and convalescent) were obtained from the United States, Italy and Spain. In each case, the material was cDNA or gDNA derived from T cells, B-cell-depleted T cells, or PBMCs.

From germline, CDR1 is SGDLS and CDR2 YYNGEE. The CDR3 has 13 amino acids. With 4 bases removed from V and 7 bases from J, the gap between germline ends came to 14 bases. Authors' data handling: Amplifying reference gene primers gave estimates of nucleated cell counts. Only in-frame clones appear in the TCRdb table, and some are missing; sequencing was by immunoSEQ multiplex PCR. That table is the source of V, J and clone size, and D and trimming were worked out from the DNA. The table lists approximately 41,000 clones, roughly 90% of them singletons, with about 22% in the top ten. The TCR sequence derives from a middle-aged man with active COVID-19. V usage is TRBV9 and J usage is TRBJ1-1; TRBD1 is a possible D gene (6 bases). Input material: peripheral blood. CDR3 loop: CASSQGGTNEAFF. The CDR3 DNA reads TGTGCCAGCAGCCAAGGGGGAACGAATGAAGCTTTCTTT.